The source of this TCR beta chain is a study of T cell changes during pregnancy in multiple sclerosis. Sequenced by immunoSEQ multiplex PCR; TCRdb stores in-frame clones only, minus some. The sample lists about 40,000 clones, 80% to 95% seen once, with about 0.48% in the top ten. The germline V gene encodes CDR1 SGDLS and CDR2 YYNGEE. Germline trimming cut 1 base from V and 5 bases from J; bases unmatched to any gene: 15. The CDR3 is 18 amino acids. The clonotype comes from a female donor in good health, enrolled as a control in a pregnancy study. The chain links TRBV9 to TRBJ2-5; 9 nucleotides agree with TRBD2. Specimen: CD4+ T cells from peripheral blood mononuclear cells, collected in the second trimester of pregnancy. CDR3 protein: CASSVTARVAGERETQYF. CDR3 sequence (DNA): TGTGCCAGCAGCGTAACGGCGCGAGTAGCGGGAGAAAGGGAGACCCAGTACTTC.